The present T cell receptor beta chain was sequenced within a study of blood T cell repertoires in COVID-19. In the study overall: The samples span acute and convalescent COVID-19 from the United States, Italy and Spain. T cells, B-cell-depleted T cells, or PBMCs supplied cDNA or gDNA.

V gave up 5 bases and J gave up 2 bases; unmatched junction bases: 6. The length of the CDR3 is 14 residues. The germline V gene has CDR1 MNHEY and CDR2 SVGAGI. How the authors handled the data: Reference gene primer amplification in the assay estimated nucleated cell counts. The table came from immunoSEQ multiplex PCR; TCRdb's copy has only in-frame clones and leaves some out. The V and J calls and the clone size are those of that table, but D and trimming were determined from the DNA. The repertoire holds about 190,000 clones, roughly nine tenths seen once, with about 1% in the top ten. The TCR sequence derives from a man aged 25 to 40 with acute or convalescent COVID-19. The sample taken for sequencing was peripheral blood. V is TRBV6-5 and J is TRBJ2-7; TRBD1 aligns across 7 bases. The CDR3 here is CASSMTGPTYEQYF. The CDR3 DNA sequence: TGTGCCAGCAGTATGACAGGGCCTACCTACGAGCAGTACTTC.